This T cell receptor (beta chain) comes out of a study of blood T cell repertoires in COVID-19. Study at large: The United States, Italy and Spain were the sources of the acute and convalescent COVID-19 samples. T cells, B-cell-depleted T cells, or PBMCs provided the cDNA or gDNA that served as material.

Residents of about two dozen US areas, aged roughly 18 to 89 years, made up the participants. TCRdb's table, derived via immunoSEQ multiplex PCR, lists solely in-frame clones and lacks some. This repertoire shows 200,000 to 250,000 clones, around nine tenths found once; its top ten account for approximately 4.1%. This clone appeared a single time. This CDR3 contains 15 residues. From germline, CDR1 is MDHEN and CDR2 SYDVKM. Trimming took 6 bases from V and 8 from J; bases not matched to a gene: 9. Sample: PBMCs or T cells enriched from blood (not recorded which). The chain is built from TRBV28 and TRBJ1-6; 8 bases align to TRBD1. This TCR came from a woman in her 30s who had recovered from COVID-19. The CDR3 loop is CASSPAGDRYSPLHF. The CDR3 DNA reads TGTGCCAGCAGCCCGGCTGGGGACAGGTATTCACCCCTCCACTTT.